This T cell receptor beta chain was observed in a study of human T cells and chemical hapten exposure. TCRdb fed the RACE reads into MiXCR, producing one record per CDR3 protein. Counted here are under 50,000 distinct CDR3 sequences, approximately 11% occurring once; the ten biggest clones make up roughly 2.5%. Time point specified: patch test 3, about 24 weeks after DPC sensitization. Treatment described: therapeutic diphenylcyclopropenone sensitization with weekly scalp DPC. The total RNA was obtained from whole blood that was not fractionated. This clonotype was detected only a few times. The germline V gene has CDR1 SNHLY and CDR2 FYNNEI. The CDR3 spans 11 residues. J lost 14 bases, V lost 5 bases, and 7 bases had no gene match.

The sequence derives from a woman aged 40 to 50 with alopecia areata. Some clones in this sample may be carry-over from other donors' samples. This chain links TRBV2 with TRBJ1-2, with 8 bases matching TRBD1. The sample consisted of whole blood, taken in connection with sensitization to the hapten diphenylcyclopropenone (DPC). CDR3 in DNA: TGTGCCAGCAGTCCCGGGACAGGTTCGACCTTC. Protein: CASSPGTGSTF.